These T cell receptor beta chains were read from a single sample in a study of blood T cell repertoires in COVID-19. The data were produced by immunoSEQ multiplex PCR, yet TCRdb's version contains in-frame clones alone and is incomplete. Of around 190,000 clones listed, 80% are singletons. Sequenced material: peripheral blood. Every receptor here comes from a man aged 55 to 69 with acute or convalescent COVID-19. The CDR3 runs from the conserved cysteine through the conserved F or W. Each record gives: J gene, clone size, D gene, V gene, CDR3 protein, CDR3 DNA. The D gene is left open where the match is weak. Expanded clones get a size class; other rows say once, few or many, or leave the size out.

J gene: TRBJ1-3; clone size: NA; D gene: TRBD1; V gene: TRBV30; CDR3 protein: CAWSRQGSIGNTIYF; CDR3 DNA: TGTGCCTGGAGTAGACAGGGGTCAATTGGAAACACCATATATTTT
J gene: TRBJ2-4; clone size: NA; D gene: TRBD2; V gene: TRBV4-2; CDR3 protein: CASSQDGGGAKNIQYF; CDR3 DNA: TGTGCCAGCAGCCAAGACGGGGGGGGAGCCAAAAACATTCAGTACTTC
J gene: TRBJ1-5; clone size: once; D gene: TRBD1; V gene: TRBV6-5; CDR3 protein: CASSSSGTGSPPQHF; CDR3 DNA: TGTGCCAGCAGTTCGTCCGGGACAGGGTCGCCACCCCAGCATTTT
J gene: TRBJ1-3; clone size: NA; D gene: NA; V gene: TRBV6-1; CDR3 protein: CASSEAGGIRPGNTIYF; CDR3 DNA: TGTGCCAGCAGTGAAGCTGGAGGAATACGTCCTGGAAACACCATATATTTT
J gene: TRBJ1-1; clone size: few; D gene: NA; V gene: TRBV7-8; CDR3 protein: CASSSYRGEGGTEAFF; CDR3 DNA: TGTGCCAGCAGCTCGTACCGGGGCGAAGGGGGCACTGAAGCTTTCTTT
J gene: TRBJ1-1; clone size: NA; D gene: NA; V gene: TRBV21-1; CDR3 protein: CASTRFPSGDTEAFF; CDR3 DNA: TGTGCCAGCACCCGATTCCCCTCGGGAGACACTGAAGCTTTCTTT
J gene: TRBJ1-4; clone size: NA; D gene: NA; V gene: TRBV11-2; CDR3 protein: CASSLDLNEKLFF; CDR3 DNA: TGTGCCAGCAGCTTAGACCTTAATGAAAAACTGTTTTTT
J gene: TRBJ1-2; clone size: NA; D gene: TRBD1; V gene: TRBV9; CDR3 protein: CASSARQGYGYTF; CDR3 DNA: TGTGCCAGCAGCGCCCGACAGGGATATGGCTACACCTTC
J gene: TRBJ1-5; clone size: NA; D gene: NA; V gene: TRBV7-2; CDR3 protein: CASSLGGLYSNQPQHF; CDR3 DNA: TGTGCCAGCAGCTTAGGGGGCCTCTATAGCAATCAGCCCCAGCATTTT
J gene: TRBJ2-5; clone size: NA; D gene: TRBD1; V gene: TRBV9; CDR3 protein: CASSVREGGLETQYF; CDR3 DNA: TGTGCCAGCAGCGTTCGAGAAGGGGGCTTGGAGACCCAGTACTTC
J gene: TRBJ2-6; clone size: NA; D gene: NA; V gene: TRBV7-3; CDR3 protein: CASSPAVAGANVLTF; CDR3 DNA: TGTGCCAGCAGCCCAGCGGTAGCGGGGGCCAACGTCCTGACTTTC
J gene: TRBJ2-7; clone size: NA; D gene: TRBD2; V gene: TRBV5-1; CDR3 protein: CASRLAPLSYEQYF; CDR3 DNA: TGCGCCAGCCGACTAGCGCCGCTATCCTACGAGCAGTACTTC
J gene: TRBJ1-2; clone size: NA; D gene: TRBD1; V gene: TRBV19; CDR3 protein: CASEGQGATGYTF; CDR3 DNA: TGTGCCAGTGAAGGACAGGGGGCCACTGGCTACACCTTC
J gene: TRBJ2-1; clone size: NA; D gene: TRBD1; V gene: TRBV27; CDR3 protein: CASRPGGAGGYEQFF; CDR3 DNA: TGTGCCAGCAGGCCCGGGGGAGCAGGGGGCTATGAGCAGTTCTTC
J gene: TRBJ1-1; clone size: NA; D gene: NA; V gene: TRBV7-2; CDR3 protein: CASSLGDNVGTEAFF; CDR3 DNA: TGTGCCAGCAGCTTAGGGGACAATGTGGGCACTGAAGCTTTCTTT
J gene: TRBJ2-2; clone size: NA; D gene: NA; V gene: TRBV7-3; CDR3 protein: CASSLRYEGSGELFF; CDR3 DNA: TGTGCCAGCAGCTTAAGATATGAGGGCTCCGGGGAGCTGTTTTTT
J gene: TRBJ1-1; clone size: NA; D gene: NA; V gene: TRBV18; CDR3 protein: CASSPPALMNTEAFF; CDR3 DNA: TGTGCCAGCTCACCACCCGCACTTATGAACACTGAAGCTTTCTTT
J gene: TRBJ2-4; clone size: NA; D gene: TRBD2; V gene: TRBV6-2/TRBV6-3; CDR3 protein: CASSYDLAGVVWENIQYF; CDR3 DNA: TGTGCCAGCAGTTATGACCTAGCGGGAGTGGTGTGGGAAAACATTCAGTACTTC
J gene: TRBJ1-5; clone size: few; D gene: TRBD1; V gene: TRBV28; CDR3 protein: CASSATGAVQPQHF; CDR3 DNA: TGTGCCAGCAGTGCAACAGGGGCGGTTCAGCCCCAGCATTTT
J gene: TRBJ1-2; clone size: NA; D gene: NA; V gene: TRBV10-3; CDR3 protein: CAISESGRGDYTF; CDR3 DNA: TGTGCCATCAGTGAGTCGGGAAGGGGTGACTACACCTTC
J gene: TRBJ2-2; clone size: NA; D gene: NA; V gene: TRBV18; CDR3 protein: CASSPGATGELFF; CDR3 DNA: TGTGCCAGCTCACCAGGGGCCACCGGGGAGCTGTTTTTT
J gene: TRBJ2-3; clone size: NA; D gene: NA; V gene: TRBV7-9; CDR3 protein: CATYDTDTQYF; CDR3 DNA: TGTGCCACCTATGACACAGATACGCAGTATTTT
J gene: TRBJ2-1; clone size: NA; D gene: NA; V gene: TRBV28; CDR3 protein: CATLTPGLYNEQFF; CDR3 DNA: TGTGCCACCCTCACCCCCGGACTTTACAATGAGCAGTTCTTC
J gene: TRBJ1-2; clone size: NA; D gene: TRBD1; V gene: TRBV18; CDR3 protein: CASSPGQGIGGYTF; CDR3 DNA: TGTGCCAGCTCACCGGGACAGGGGATTGGGGGCTACACCTTC
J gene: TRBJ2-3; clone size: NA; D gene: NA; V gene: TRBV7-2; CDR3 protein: CASSLSRDTQYF; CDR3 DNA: TGTGCCAGCAGCTTGTCCCGAGATACGCAGTATTTT
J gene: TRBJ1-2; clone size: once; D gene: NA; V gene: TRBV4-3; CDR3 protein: CASSQGGGNYGYTF; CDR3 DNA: TGCGCCAGCAGCCAAGGAGGTGGTAACTATGGCTACACCTTC
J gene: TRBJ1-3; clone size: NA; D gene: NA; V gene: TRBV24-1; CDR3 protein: CATKRRESSGNTIYF; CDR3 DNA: TGTGCCACCAAAAGGAGGGAGAGCTCTGGAAACACCATATATTTT
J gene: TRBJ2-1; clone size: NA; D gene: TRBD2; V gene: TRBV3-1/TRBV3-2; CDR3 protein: CASSQASGRGYNEQFF; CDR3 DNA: TGTGCCAGCAGCCAAGCTAGCGGGAGGGGCTACAATGAGCAGTTCTTC
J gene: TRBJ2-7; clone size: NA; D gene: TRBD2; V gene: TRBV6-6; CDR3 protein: CASSSSLAGEQYF; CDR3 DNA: TGTGCCAGCAGTTCGTCACTAGCGGGTGAGCAGTACTTC
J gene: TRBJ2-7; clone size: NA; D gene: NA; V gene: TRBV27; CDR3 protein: CASSPPRALSYEQYF; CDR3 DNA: TGTGCCAGCAGTCCACCCAGGGCTCTCTCCTACGAGCAGTACTTC
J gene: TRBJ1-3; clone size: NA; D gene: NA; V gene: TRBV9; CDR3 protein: CASSATGDTIYF; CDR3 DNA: TGTGCCAGCAGCGCGACAGGAGACACCATATATTTT
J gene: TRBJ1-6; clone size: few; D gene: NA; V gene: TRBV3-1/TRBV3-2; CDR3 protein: CASSQGGTSSPLHF; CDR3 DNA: TGTGCCAGCAGCCAGGGGGGGACATCATCACCCCTCCACTTT
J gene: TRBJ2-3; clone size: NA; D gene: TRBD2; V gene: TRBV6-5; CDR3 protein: CASSPSGASTDTQYF; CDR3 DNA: TGTGCCAGCAGTCCGAGCGGGGCTAGCACAGATACGCAGTATTTT
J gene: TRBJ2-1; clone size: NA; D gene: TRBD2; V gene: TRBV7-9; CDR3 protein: CASSPLLLAGHFYNEQFF; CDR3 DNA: TGTGCCAGCAGTCCCCTCTTACTAGCGGGTCACTTCTACAATGAGCAGTTCTTC
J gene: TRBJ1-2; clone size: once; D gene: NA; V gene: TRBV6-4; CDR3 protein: CASSDSRKGDYGYTF; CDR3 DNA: TGTGCCAGCAGTGACTCCCGCAAAGGGGATTATGGCTACACCTTC
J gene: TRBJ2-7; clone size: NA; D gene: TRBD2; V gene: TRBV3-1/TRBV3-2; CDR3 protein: CASSVAGGSSYEQYF; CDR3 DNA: TGTGCCAGCAGCGTAGCGGGGGGAAGCTCCTACGAGCAGTACTTC
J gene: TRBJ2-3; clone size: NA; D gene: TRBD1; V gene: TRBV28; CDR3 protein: CASSLYNRGPEDTQYF; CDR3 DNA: TGTGCCAGCAGTTTATATAACAGGGGGCCGGAAGATACGCAGTATTTT
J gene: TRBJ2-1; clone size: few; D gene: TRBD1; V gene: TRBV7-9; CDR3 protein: CASSSLETGGDPSYNEQFF; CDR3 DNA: TGTGCCAGCAGCTCTTTGGAGACAGGGGGCGATCCCTCCTACAATGAGCAGTTCTTC
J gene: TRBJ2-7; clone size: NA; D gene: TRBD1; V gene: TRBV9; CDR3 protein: CASSVATGVVYEQYF; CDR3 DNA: TGTGCCAGCAGCGTAGCGACAGGGGTCGTATACGAGCAGTACTTC
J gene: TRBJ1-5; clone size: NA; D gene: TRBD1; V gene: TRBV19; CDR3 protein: CASSIWGAGGGSNQPQHF; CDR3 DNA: TGTGCCAGTAGTATTTGGGGGGCAGGGGGCGGTAGCAATCAGCCCCAGCATTTT